Following are 20 T cell receptor beta chains from one sample sequenced in a study of blood T cell repertoires in COVID-19. Sequencing used immunoSEQ multiplex PCR; TCRdb keeps in-frame clones, though not all of them. The table lists 450,000 to 500,000 clones, roughly 87% of them singletons, with 0.65% to 0.9% in the top ten. Sequenced: PBMCs or T cells enriched from blood (not recorded which). The receptors here all came from a woman aged 18-29 years who had recovered from COVID-19.

The CDR3 spells CASSQMEDRGRGNTEAFF. The CDR3 nucleotides read TGTGCCAGCAGCCAAATGGAGGACAGGGGCCGAGGGAACACTGAAGCTTTCTTT. The chain uses TRBV16 and TRBJ1-1; the match to TRBD1 covers 9 bases. The CDR3 sequence is 18 residues long. The V gene's germline CDR1 is KGHSY and CDR2 FQNENV. V shed 2 bases, J shed 1 base, and the junction held 11 bases outside the gene matches.

This clone has a single count. The genes are TRBV2 and TRBJ2-3; a weak D match, TRBD2 (5 bases). Germline loops: CDR1 SNHLY, CDR2 FYNNEI. The CDR3 is made up of 13 amino acids. Trimming pared 8 bases from V and 0 bases from J, leaving 9 bases between. The CDR3 spells CASGSYSTDTQYF. The CDR3 DNA reads TGTGCCAGCGGGAGTTATAGCACAGATACGCAGTATTTT.

The V call is TRBV16, the J call TRBJ2-7, with TRBD2 matching over 11 bases. CDR1 and CDR2 from the germline V gene are KGHSY and FQNENV. This CDR3 has 15 amino acids. V lost 4 bases to trimming and J lost 3 bases; unmatched junction nucleotides: 5. The CDR3 sequence: CASSRLAGGLYEQYF. The CDR3 nucleotides read TGTGCCAGCAGCCGCCTAGCGGGAGGACTCTACGAGCAGTACTTC.

The J gene is TRBJ1-2, the V gene TRBV4-2; 11 bases are shared with TRBD1. Germline V gene data show CDR1 as LGHNA and CDR2 as YNFKEQ. Trimming removed 0 bases from V and 5 bases from J; junction bases left unmatched: 2. This CDR3 has 15 residues. The CDR3 nucleotides are TGTGCCAGCAGCCAAGAGAGGGACAGGGGGTATGGCTACACCTTC. This codes for CASSQERDRGYGYTF.

The chain uses TRBV10-3 and TRBJ2-4; TRBD1 matches 10 bases. The CDR3 has 16 amino acids. The V gene's germline CDR1 is ENHRY and CDR2 SYGVKD. The J segment lost 5 bases and the V segment lost 10 bases, leaving 14 bases of the junction unmatched. The CDR3 DNA is TGTGCCAGTGCGAGGACAGGGGGTATTCGTGAAAACATTCAGTACTTC. Amino acid sequence: CASARTGGIRENIQYF.

The chain recombines TRBV28 with TRBJ1-1, with 9 bases identical to TRBD1. Germline V CDR1 and CDR2: MDHEN, SYDVKM. V dropped 5 bases and J dropped 4; count of bases not matched to a gene: 5. The CDR3 sequence is 14 residues long. The CDR3 coding sequence is TGTGCCAGCAGTCCGGGACAGGGTTTCACTGAAGCTTTCTTT. Its translation: CASSPGQGFTEAFF.

CDR3 DNA sequence: TGTGCCAGCGGGATAACAGGGGTACGGGGTGGCTACACCTTC. It translates to CASGITGVRGGYTF. The rearrangement uses TRBV7-9 and TRBJ1-2; 7 bases are a match to TRBD1. This CDR3 comprises 14 residues. CDR1 and CDR2 from the germline V gene are SEHNR and FQNEAQ (reference sequence). V lost 8 bases, J lost 7 bases, and 13 bases stayed unmatched.

Only one count was recorded for this clone. The CDR3 sequence is CASSFETGTNTGELFF. The DNA of the CDR3 is TGTGCCAGCAGCTTCGAGACAGGGACCAACACCGGGGAGCTGTTTTTT. The chain links TRBV11-3 to TRBJ2-2; 7 bases are a match to TRBD1. The CDR3 contains 16 residues. Germline V gene lookup returns CDR1 SGHNT and CDR2 YENEEA. J gave up 2 bases and V 3 bases, and 6 bases lay outside the gene matches.

V usage is TRBV6-4 and J usage is TRBJ1-5; possible D gene TRBD1, 5 bases. Germline V gene sequence: CDR1 MRHNA, CDR2 SNTAGT. The V end lost 5 bases, the J end lost 0 bases, and 11 bases lay between the germline ends. The CDR3 totals 15 residues. CDR3 coding DNA: TGTGCCAGCAGTAGTACAGGTAATAGCAATCAGCCCCAGCATTTT. Translation: CASSSTGNSNQPQHF.

This chain links TRBV10-1 with TRBJ2-3; 8 bases match TRBD2. J gave up 5 bases and V 1 base, and 5 bases lay outside the gene matches. This CDR3 comprises 15 residues. Looked up from germline, CDR1 is WNHNN and CDR2 is SYGVQD (reference sequence). The CDR3 DNA is TGCGCCAGCAGTGAGTACAGCGGGGGCCGAGATACGCAGTATTTT. It specifies CASSEYSGGRDTQYF.

This chain connects TRBV5-6 to TRBJ2-1; D not resolved. The CDR3 is made up of 12 amino acids. The ends were cut back, 4 bases at V and 10 bases at J, with 12 bases in the middle. Germline assignment: CDR1 SGHDT and CDR2 YYEEEE. The CDR3 nucleotides are TGTGCCAGCAGCCTTGTAACTAACGAGCAGTTCTTC. Translating gives CASSLVTNEQFF. Looking up the rest from reference TRBV5-6 and TRBJ2-1 gives the full variable domain: DAGVTQSPTHLIKTRGQQVTLRCSPKSGHDTVSWYQQALGQGPQFIFQYYEEEERQRGNFPDRFSGHQFPNYSSELNVNALLLGDSALYLCASSLVTNEQFFGPGTRLTVL.

This clone showed up just a few times. This chain uses TRBV7-9 with TRBJ1-1, with 7 bases aligning to TRBD1. This CDR3 is built from 14 residues. Germline loops: CDR1 SEHNR, CDR2 FQNEAQ (reference sequence). Unmatched junction bases numbered 8, after V lost 5 bases and J lost 5 bases. In nucleotides, the CDR3 is TGTGCCAGCAGCCGACAGGGCTCTTTGACTGAAGCTTTCTTT. The encoded protein is CASSRQGSLTEAFF. The entire variable domain, with the rest obtained from reference TRBV7-9 and TRBJ1-1, is as follows: DTGVSQNPRHKITKRGQNVTFRCDPISEHNRLYWYRQTLGQGPEFLTYFQNEAQLEKSRLLSDRFSAERPKGSFSTLEIQRTEQGDSAMYLCASSRQGSLTEAFFGQGTRLTVV.

The chain joins TRBV30 to TRBJ1-2; D is ambiguous. The CDR3 contains 12 residues. Trimming shortened V by 1 base and J by 2 bases, and 5 bases separated the two germline ends. Germline V lookup: CDR1 GTSNPN, CDR2 SVGIG (reference sequence). CDR3 in DNA: TGTGCCTGGAGTGGAGGGAACTATGGCTACACCTTC. Protein product: CAWSGGNYGYTF. Supplemented by reference TRBV30 and TRBJ1-2, the full variable domain reads SQTIHQWPATLVQPVGSPLSLECTVEGTSNPNLYWYRQAAGRGLQLLFYSVGIGQISSEVPQNLSASRPQDRQFILSSKKLLLSDSGFYLCAWSGGNYGYTFGSGTRLTVV.

V is TRBV7-3 and J is TRBJ2-3; D is possibly TRBD1 (6 bases). V lost 4 bases to trimming and J lost 5 bases, with 10 bases between them. The germline V gene encodes CDR1 SGHTA and CDR2 FQGTGA. The CDR3 sequence is 13 residues long. The CDR3 nucleotides read TGTGCCAGCAGCTCCGGGACACTAGATACGCAGTATTTT. Amino acid sequence: CASSSGTLDTQYF.

A remark on this clone: Its ends do not fully match the called genes, so a read error is possible. The rearrangement uses TRBV6-5 and TRBJ2-7; the match to TRBD2 covers 8 bases. This CDR3 has 12 amino acids. The germline CDR1 and CDR2 sequences are MNHEY and SVGAGI. The CDR3 here is CASRPSGREATF. DNA of the CDR3: TGTGCCAGCAGACCCTCCGGGAGGGAGGCCACATTC.

V usage is TRBV14 and J usage is TRBJ1-1; D may be TRBD1 (6 bases). CDR1 and CDR2 from the germline V gene are SGHDN and FVKESK. Between the trimmed V and J ends, which lost 3 bases and 6 bases, there was a span of 17 bases. CDR3 length: 15 residues. CDR3 protein: CASSQIQGRGSEAFF. CDR3 DNA: TGTGCCAGCAGCCAGATACAGGGCCGGGGCTCTGAAGCTTTCTTT.

The chain uses TRBV27 and TRBJ2-7; 7 bases agree with TRBD2. After removal of 8 bases from V and 0 bases from J, the junction contained 10 bases not matched to a gene. Germline CDR1 and CDR2: MNHEY and SMNVEV (reference sequence). This CDR3 has 15 amino acids. CDR3: CASGRDYRYSYEQYF. CDR3 DNA: TGTGCCAGCGGACGGGACTACCGATACTCCTACGAGCAGTACTTC.

The V call is TRBV28, the J call TRBJ1-5, with D possibly TRBD1 on 6 matching bases. CDR1 MDHEN and CDR2 SYDVKM come from the germline V gene. Trimming left V 4 bases short and J 1 base short, with 14 bases between. CDR3 length: 16 residues. The CDR3 loop reads CASSSLQGWSNQPQHF. The CDR3 nucleotides read TGTGCCAGCAGTTCCCTACAGGGTTGGAGCAATCAGCCCCAGCATTTT.

The rearrangement uses TRBV7-3 and TRBJ2-1; D gene ambiguous. Germline CDR1 reads SGHTA; CDR2 reads FQGTGA. The V end lost 2 bases, the J end lost 8 bases, and 10 bases lay between the germline ends. This CDR3 is 13 amino acids long. The CDR3 reads CASSLGLADEQFF. CDR3 nucleotides: TGTGCCAGCAGCTTAGGCCTCGCCGATGAGCAGTTCTTC.

This clone was seen more than once but under ten times. CDR3 amino acids: CSGRETAREAFF. The CDR3 bases are TGCAGCGGTCGAGAAACGGCGCGGGAAGCTTTCTTT. The genes are TRBV29-1 and TRBJ1-1, with unresolved D. Trimming pared 7 bases from V and 8 bases from J, leaving 17 bases between. CDR1 and CDR2 from the germline V gene are SQVTM and ANQGSEA. This CDR3 has 12 residues.